The 25 T cell receptor beta chains presented below share a single source sample, sequenced in a study of cytomegalovirus exposure and HLA in healthy donors. PCR involved 60 Vbeta and 13 Jbeta primers. Data came from immunoSEQ multiplex PCR; TCRdb stores just in-frame clones and leaves some out. The table lists about 85,000 clones, 80% of them singletons. The sequenced sample was PBMCs. The receptors stem from a woman in her fifties or sixties in good health and CMV-seropositive.

This sequence joins TRBV19 and TRBJ2-1, with a possible D match to TRBD2 (5 bases). The ends were cut back, 5 bases at V and 2 bases at J, with 10 bases in the middle. Germline lookup yields CDR1 LNHDA and CDR2 SQIVND (reference sequence). CDR3 length: 14 residues. DNA for the CDR3: TGTGCCAGTAGTCCCCGGACTCCCTACAATGAGCAGTTCTTC. Protein product: CASSPRTPYNEQFF.

CDR3 bases: TGTGCCAGTAGTACCCGGACTAGCGGGACTAGAGATACGCAGTATTTT. As protein: CASSTRTSGTRDTQYF. The J gene is TRBJ2-3, the V gene TRBV19, with 12 bases aligning to TRBD2. CDR1 and CDR2 from the germline V gene are LNHDA and SQIVND (reference sequence). The J segment lost 5 bases and the V segment lost 4 bases, leaving 7 bases of the junction unmatched. CDR3 size: 16 residues.

The rearrangement uses TRBV9 and TRBJ2-6; D is perhaps TRBD1 (6 bases). Trimming pared 0 bases from V and 9 bases from J, leaving 16 bases between. The CDR3 totals 16 residues. Germline CDR1 is SGDLS and CDR2 is YYNGEE. The CDR3 reads CASSVGGRGPDNVLTF. CDR3 in DNA: TGTGCCAGCAGCGTAGGCGGCAGGGGCCCGGACAACGTCCTGACTTTC.

This chain joins TRBV4-2 and TRBJ2-7; no clear D. The CDR3 totals 13 residues. V was cut by 0 bases and J by 7 bases, with 10 bases left in between. Germline V gives CDR1 LGHNA, CDR2 YNFKEQ. The CDR3 is CASSQDPGREQYF. Here the CDR3 DNA reads TGTGCCAGCAGCCAAGATCCAGGAAGAGAGCAGTACTTC.

This clone appeared once. V and J are TRBV29-1 and TRBJ1-1, with 9 nucleotides matching TRBD1. Germline V CDR1 and CDR2: SQVTM, ANQGSEA. This CDR3 region has 12 residues. J lost 5 bases, V lost 7 bases, and 5 bases had no gene match. CDR3 DNA sequence: TGCAGCGGGGGACAGGGCGGAACTGAAGCTTTCTTT. Its protein product is CSGGQGGTEAFF.

The J gene is TRBJ1-2, the V gene TRBV15, with a tentative D call TRBD1 (6 bases). CDR1 is LNHNV and CDR2 is YYDKDF in the germline V gene (reference sequence). V was cut by 0 bases and J by 4 bases, with 15 bases left in between. CDR3 length equals 16 residues. The CDR3 DNA follows: TGTGCCACCAGCAGAGACCACAAGGGGGGGGCCTATGGCTACACCTTC. The encoded protein is CATSRDHKGGAYGYTF.

CDR3 in amino acids: CASSLQGPENTIYF. CDR3 DNA sequence: TGTGCCAGCAGCTTGCAGGGGCCGGAAAACACCATATATTTT. The gene calls are TRBV5-5 and TRBJ1-3; D possibly corresponds to TRBD1 (6 bases). The V end lost 1 base, the J end lost 6 bases, and 11 bases lay between the germline ends. The CDR3 spans 14 residues. Per germline, CDR1 SGHKS and CDR2 YYEKEE (reference sequence).

In DNA, the CDR3 is TGCGCCAGCAGCTTGGAACTAGCAGGGCTTGGCGAGCAGTACTTC. This gives the protein CASSLELAGLGEQYF. This chain joins TRBV5-1 and TRBJ2-7; D is perhaps TRBD2 (6 bases). The V gene's germline CDR1 is SGHRS and CDR2 YFSETQ. V lost 0 bases and J 6 bases, leaving 16 bases between the germline ends. The CDR3 loop spans 15 amino acids.

The chain uses TRBV2 and TRBJ2-2, with D unclear. Trimming shortened V by 5 bases and J by 4 bases, and 8 bases separated the two germline ends. Germline CDR1 and CDR2: SNHLY and FYNNEI. This CDR3 is 13 amino acids long. The DNA for the CDR3 is TGTGCCAGCAGTCCCCAAGCCACCGGGGAGCTGTTTTTT. Translation: CASSPQATGELFF.

About this clone itself: The junction shows a germline mismatch at one end, possibly a read error. This chain uses TRBV5-6 with TRBJ1-6, with D possibly matching TRBD1 (5 bases). Germline V lookup: CDR1 SGHDT, CDR2 YYEEEE. This CDR3 comprises 16 residues. CDR3: CASSLGTLTYNSPLHF. CDR3 coding DNA: TGTGCCAGCAGTTTGGGGACTCTCACCTATAATTCACCCCTCCACTTT.

The rearrangement uses TRBV12-5 and TRBJ1-5, with D unresolved. V lost 0 bases, J lost 1 base, and 10 bases lay in between. The CDR3 covers 16 residues. Germline V gene sequence: CDR1 LGHNT, CDR2 FRNRAP. This chain's CDR3 is CASGLVAGTSNQPQHF. CDR3 in DNA: TGTGCTAGTGGTTTGGTAGCGGGTACGAGCAATCAGCCCCAGCATTTT.

CDR3 sequence (DNA): TGTGCCAGCAGCCTAGGACAGGGTAGCAATCAGCCCCAGCATTTT. This sequence encodes CASSLGQGSNQPQHF. V is TRBV5-6 and J is TRBJ1-5, with 8 bases aligning to TRBD1. V gave up 4 bases and J gave up 0 bases; unmatched junction bases: 3. This CDR3 is built from 15 residues. CDR1 SGHDT and CDR2 YYEEEE come from the germline V gene.

The genes are TRBV5-1 and TRBJ2-2; TRBD2 agrees at 8 bases. V gave up 5 bases and J gave up 3 bases; unmatched junction bases: 3. This CDR3 region has 14 residues. The germline gives CDR1 SGHRS, CDR2 YFSETQ. The CDR3 loop reads CASSSGGYTGELFF. In DNA, the CDR3 is TGCGCCAGCAGTTCGGGGGGGTACACCGGGGAGCTGTTTTTT.

This chain uses TRBV5-1 with TRBJ1-2; D call uncertain. Germline-derived CDR1 and CDR2 are SGHRS and YFSETQ. The V end lost 0 bases, the J end lost 2 bases, and 5 bases lay between the germline ends. This CDR3 is 13 amino acids long. The CDR3 loop reads CASSLDGNYGYTF. The CDR3 DNA reads as TGCGCCAGCAGCTTGGACGGGAACTATGGCTACACCTTC.

A word on this clone: The germline gene is not matched at one end of the junction; a read error may be the cause. V and J are TRBV6-1 and TRBJ1-1, with D possibly being TRBD1 (5 bases). CDR3 length equals 16 residues. Germline-derived CDR1 and CDR2 are MNHNS and SASEGT. The CDR3 DNA sequence: TGTGACAGCAGTGTTATGGGAGGGGCCTTGAACACTGAAGCTTTCTTT. Residues: CDSSVMGGALNTEAFF.

The J gene is TRBJ2-3, the V gene TRBV13, with TRBD2 matching over 9 bases. In germline, CDR1 is PRHDT, CDR2 FYEKMQ (reference sequence). Trimming cost V 4 bases and J 2 bases; bases outside gene matches: 10. CDR3 size: 17 residues. The CDR3: CASSSLRLAVATDTQYF. CDR3 bases: TGTGCCAGCAGCTCCCTCCGACTAGCGGTAGCCACAGATACGCAGTATTTT.

The CDR3 DNA follows: TGTGCCACCAGCAAAGAGGCGGGCCCCTACGAGCAGTACTTC. It is translated as CATSKEAGPYEQYF. The chain combines TRBV15 with TRBJ2-7; weak D call: TRBD2 (5 bases). Trimming left V 4 bases short and J 2 bases short, with 12 bases between. The CDR3 totals 14 residues. The V gene's germline CDR1 is LNHNV and CDR2 YYDKDF (reference sequence).

The rearrangement joins TRBV9 to TRBJ2-2; 9 bases align to TRBD2. V was clipped by 0 bases and J by 6 bases; unmatched bases: 3. The CDR3 is 15 amino acids. Germline loops: CDR1 SGDLS, CDR2 YYNGEE. CDR3 sequence reads: CASSVGGRAAGELFF. In DNA, the CDR3 is TGTGCCAGCAGCGTAGGCGGGAGGGCCGCCGGGGAGCTGTTTTTT.

This chain joins TRBV6-1 and TRBJ2-3, with a possible D match to TRBD2 (6 bases). CDR1 MNHNS and CDR2 SASEGT come from the germline V gene. The CDR3 is 12 residues long. The ends were cut back, 11 bases at V and 4 bases at J, with 13 bases in the middle. CDR3 DNA sequence: TGTGCCGTCGGCCGGGGGTCAGATACGCAGTATTTT. As protein: CAVGRGSDTQYF.

This chain connects TRBV7-6 to TRBJ1-3; the D is unclear. Trimming cost V 1 base and J 0 bases, with 7 bases left between them. Germline V CDR1 and CDR2: SGHVS, FNYEAQ. The CDR3 length is 15 residues. In DNA, the CDR3 is TGTGCCAGCAGCTTAGGGCACCTCTCTGGAAACACCATATATTTT. Amino acids: CASSLGHLSGNTIYF.

The chain recombines TRBV7-9 with TRBJ2-1; possible D gene TRBD2, 6 bases. The CDR3 totals 17 residues. V gave up 5 bases and J gave up 6 bases, with 23 bases separating them. CDR1 SEHNR and CDR2 FQNEAQ come from the germline V gene (reference sequence). CDR3 region: CASSARLGQREFNEQFF. The DNA of the CDR3 is TGTGCCAGCAGCGCCCGACTAGGTCAACGGGAGTTCAATGAGCAGTTCTTC.

The chain uses TRBV29-1 and TRBJ1-2; no clear D gene. This CDR3 region has 12 residues. The V and J ends lost 4 bases and 7 bases respectively, with 13 bases between them. Germline CDR1 SQVTM, CDR2 ANQGSEA. CDR3 in amino acids: CSVVRPRGGYTF. CDR3 in DNA: TGCAGCGTTGTACGGCCTCGGGGTGGCTACACCTTC.

The chain uses TRBV18 and TRBJ2-7; D is perhaps TRBD1 (6 bases). The CDR3 is made up of 13 amino acids. Germline lookup yields CDR1 KGHSH and CDR2 LQKENI. V was cut by 3 bases and J by 2 bases, with 8 bases left in between. CDR3 loop: CASSPGQPYEQYV. CDR3 DNA sequence: TGTGCCAGCTCACCCGGACAGCCCTACGAGCAGTACGTC.

This chain uses TRBV6-4 with TRBJ2-1; 9 positions match TRBD2. After removal of 1 base from V and 8 bases from J, the junction contained 6 bases not matched to a gene. CDR1 MRHNA and CDR2 SNTAGT come from the germline V gene. The CDR3 runs 15 residues. The CDR3 region has the DNA TGTGCCAGCAGTGACTTTAGCGGGGGCGGACATGAGCAGTTCTTC. The encoded protein is CASSDFSGGGHEQFF.

V and J are TRBV5-8 and TRBJ1-2, with TRBD1 as a possible D gene (6 bases). The CDR3 loop spans 13 amino acids. Trimming took 0 bases from V and 8 from J, leaving 11 bases between them. CDR1 is SGHTS, CDR2 YDEGEE, per germline. The CDR3 DNA follows: TGTGCCAGCAGCTTGGACAGGGATAGCGGCTACACCTTC. It codes for CASSLDRDSGYTF.